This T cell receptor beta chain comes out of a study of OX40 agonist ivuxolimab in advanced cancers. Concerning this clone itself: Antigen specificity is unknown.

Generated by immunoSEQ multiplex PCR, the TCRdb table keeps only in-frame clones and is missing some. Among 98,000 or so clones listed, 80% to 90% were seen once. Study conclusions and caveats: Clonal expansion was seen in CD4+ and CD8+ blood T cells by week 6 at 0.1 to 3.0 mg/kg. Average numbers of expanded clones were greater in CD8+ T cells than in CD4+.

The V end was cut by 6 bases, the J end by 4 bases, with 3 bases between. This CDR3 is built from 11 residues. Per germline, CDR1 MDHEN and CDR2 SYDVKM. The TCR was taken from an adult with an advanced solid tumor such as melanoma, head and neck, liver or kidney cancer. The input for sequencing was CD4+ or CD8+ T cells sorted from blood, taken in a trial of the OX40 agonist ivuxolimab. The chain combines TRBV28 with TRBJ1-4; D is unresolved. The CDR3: CASRNNEKLFF. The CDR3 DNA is TGTGCCAGCAGGAATAATGAAAAACTGTTTTTT.